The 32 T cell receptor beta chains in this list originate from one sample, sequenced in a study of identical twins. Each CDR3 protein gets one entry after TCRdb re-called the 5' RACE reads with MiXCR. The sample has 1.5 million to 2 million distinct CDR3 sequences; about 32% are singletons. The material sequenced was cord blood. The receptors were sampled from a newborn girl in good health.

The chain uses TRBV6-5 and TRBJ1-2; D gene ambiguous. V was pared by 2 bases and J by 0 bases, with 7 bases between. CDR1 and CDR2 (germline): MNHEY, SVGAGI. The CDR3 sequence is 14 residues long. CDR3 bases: TGTGCCAGCAGTTACCTCAGTGCTAACTATGGCTACACCTTC. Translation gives CASSYLSANYGYTF.

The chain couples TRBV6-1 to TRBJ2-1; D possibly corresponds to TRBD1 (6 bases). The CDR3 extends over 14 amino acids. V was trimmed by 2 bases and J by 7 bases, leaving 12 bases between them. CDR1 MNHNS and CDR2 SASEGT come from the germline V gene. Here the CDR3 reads CASSELMRGNEQFF. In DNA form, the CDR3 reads TGTGCCAGCAGTGAACTTATGAGGGGGAATGAGCAGTTCTTC.

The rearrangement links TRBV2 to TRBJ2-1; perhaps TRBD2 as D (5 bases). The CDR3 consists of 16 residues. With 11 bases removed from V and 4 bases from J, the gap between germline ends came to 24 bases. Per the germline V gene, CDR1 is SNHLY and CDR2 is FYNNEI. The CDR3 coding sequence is TGTGCCGCCCCGCCCCCCGGACTCGGTGGGTACAATGAGCAGTTCTTC. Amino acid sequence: CAAPPPGLGGYNEQFF.

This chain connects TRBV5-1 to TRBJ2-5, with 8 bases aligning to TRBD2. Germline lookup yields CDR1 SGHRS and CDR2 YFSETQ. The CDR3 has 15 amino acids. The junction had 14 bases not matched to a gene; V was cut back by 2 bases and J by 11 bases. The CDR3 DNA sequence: TGCGCCAGCAGCTTTAATAGCGGGACGAACAATGAGCAGTACTTC. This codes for CASSFNSGTNNEQYF.

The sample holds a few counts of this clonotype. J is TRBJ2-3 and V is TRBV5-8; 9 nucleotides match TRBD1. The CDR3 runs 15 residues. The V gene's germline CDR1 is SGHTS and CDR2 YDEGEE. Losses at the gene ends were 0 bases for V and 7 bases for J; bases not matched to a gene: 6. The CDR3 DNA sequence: TGTGCCAGCAGCTTGGGGGACAGGGTAAAAAATACGCAGTATTTT. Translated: CASSLGDRVKNTQYF. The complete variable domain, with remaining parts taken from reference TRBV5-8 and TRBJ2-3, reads EAGVTQSPTHLIKTRGQQATLRCSPISGHTSVYWYQQALGLGLQFLLWYDEGEERNRGNFPPRFSGRQFPNYSSELNVNALELEDSALYLCASSLGDRVKNTQYFGPGTRLTVL.

CDR3 residues: CASSPAISGNTIYF. Written as DNA, the CDR3 is TGCGCCAGCAGCCCGGCCATCTCTGGAAACACCATATATTTT. The chain carries TRBV5-1 and TRBJ1-3, with D unclear. The CDR3 extends over 14 amino acids. Germline loops: CDR1 SGHRS, CDR2 YFSETQ. V was clipped by 4 bases and J by 0 bases, with 8 bases between them.

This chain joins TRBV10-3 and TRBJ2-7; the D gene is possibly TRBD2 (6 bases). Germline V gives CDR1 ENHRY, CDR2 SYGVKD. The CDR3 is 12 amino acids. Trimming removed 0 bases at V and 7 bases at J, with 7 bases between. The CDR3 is CAISESSGEQYF. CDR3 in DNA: TGTGCCATCAGTGAGTCAAGCGGGGAGCAGTACTTC.

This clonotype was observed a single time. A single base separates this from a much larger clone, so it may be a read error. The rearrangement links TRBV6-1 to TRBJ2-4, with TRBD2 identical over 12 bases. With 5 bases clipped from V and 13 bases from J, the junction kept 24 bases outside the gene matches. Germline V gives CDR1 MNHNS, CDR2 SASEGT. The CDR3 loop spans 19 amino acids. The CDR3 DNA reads TGTGCCAGCAGTCAACGAACTAGCGGGAGGCCCTTCTTCTACAATGAGCAGTACTTC. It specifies CASSQRTSGRPFFYNEQYF.

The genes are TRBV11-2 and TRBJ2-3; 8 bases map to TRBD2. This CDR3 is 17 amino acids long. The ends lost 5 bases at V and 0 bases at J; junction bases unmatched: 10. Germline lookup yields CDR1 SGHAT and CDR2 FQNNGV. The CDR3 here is CASSLGREVWSTDTQYF. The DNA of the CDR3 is TGTGCCAGCAGCCTTGGGCGGGAGGTTTGGAGCACAGATACGCAGTATTTT.

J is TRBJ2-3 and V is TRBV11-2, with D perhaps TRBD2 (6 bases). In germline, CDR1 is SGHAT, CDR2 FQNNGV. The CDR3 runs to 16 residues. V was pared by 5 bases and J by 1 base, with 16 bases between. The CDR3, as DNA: TGTGCCAGCAGCAGGGGATCGGGGGTTCGCACAGATACGCAGTATTTT. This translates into CASSRGSGVRTDTQYF.

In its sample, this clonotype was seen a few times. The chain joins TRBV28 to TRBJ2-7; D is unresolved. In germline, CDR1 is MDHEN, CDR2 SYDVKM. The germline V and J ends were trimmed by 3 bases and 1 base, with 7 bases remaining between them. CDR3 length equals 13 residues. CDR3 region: CASSFPASYEQYF. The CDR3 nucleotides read TGTGCCAGCAGTTTCCCTGCTTCCTACGAGCAGTACTTC. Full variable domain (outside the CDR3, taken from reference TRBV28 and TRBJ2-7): DVKVTQSSRYLVKRTGEKVFLECVQDMDHENMFWYRQDPGLGLRLIYFSYDVKMKEKGDIPEGYSVSREKKERFSLILESASTNQTSMYLCASSFPASYEQYFGPGTRLTVT.

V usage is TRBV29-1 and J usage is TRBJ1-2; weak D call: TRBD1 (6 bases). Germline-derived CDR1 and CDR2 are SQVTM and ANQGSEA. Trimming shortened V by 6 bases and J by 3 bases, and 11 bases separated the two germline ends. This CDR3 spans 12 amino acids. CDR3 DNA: TGCAGCGTAGATGCAGGGGACTATGGCTACACCTTC. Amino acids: CSVDAGDYGYTF.

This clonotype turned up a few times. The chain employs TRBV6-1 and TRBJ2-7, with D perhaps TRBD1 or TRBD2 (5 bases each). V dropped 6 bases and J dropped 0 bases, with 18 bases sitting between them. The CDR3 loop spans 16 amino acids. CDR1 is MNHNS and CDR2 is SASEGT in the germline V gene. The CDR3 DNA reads TGTGCCAGCAGACTAGTCGGGACGCAACCCTCCTACGAGCAGTACTTC. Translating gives CASRLVGTQPSYEQYF.

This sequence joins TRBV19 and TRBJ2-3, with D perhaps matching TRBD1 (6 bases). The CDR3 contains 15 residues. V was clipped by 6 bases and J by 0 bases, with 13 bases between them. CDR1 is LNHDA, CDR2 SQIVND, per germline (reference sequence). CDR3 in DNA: TGTGCCAGTAGCGGACAGCGATCTAGCACAGATACGCAGTATTTT. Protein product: CASSGQRSSTDTQYF. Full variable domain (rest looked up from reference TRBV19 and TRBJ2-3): DGGITQSPKYLFRKEGQNVTLSCEQNLNHDAMYWYRQDPGQGLRLIYYSQIVNDFQKGDIAEGYSVSREKKESFPLTVTSAQKNPTAFYLCASSGQRSSTDTQYFGPGTRLTVL.

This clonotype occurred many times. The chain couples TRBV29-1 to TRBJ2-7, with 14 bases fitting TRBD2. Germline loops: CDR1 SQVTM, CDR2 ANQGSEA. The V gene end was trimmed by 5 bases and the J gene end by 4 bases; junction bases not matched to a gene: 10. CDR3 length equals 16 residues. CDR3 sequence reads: CSVLGLAGGTSYEQYF. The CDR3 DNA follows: TGCAGCGTTCTCGGACTAGCGGGAGGAACCTCTTACGAGCAGTACTTC.

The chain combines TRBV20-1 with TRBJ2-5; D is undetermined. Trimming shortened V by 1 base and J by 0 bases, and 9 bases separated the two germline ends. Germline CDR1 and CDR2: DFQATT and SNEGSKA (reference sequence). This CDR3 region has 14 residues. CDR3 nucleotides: TGCAGTGCTAGAGGTACGGCGTACCAAGAGACCCAGTACTTC. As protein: CSARGTAYQETQYF.

DNA for the CDR3: TGTGCCTGGAGTGTACAGAGCGATCAGCCCCAGCATTTT. This gives the protein CAWSVQSDQPQHF. This chain connects TRBV30 to TRBJ1-5; D unresolved. Germline V gene sequence: CDR1 GTSNPN, CDR2 SVGIG (reference sequence). Trimming pared 0 bases from V and 5 bases from J, leaving 8 bases between. The CDR3 spans 13 residues.

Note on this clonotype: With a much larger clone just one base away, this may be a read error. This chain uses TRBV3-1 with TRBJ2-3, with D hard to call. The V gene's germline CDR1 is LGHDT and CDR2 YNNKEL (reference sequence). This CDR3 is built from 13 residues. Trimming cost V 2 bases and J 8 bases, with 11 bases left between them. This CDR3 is CASSQRPPGTQYF. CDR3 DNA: TGTGCCAGCAGCCAACGCCCCCCAGGTACGCAGTATTTT.

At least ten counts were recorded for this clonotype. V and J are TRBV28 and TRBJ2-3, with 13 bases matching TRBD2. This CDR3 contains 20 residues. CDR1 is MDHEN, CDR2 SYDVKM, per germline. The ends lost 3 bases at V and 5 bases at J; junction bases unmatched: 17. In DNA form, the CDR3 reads TGTGCCAGCAGTTTTCCCATTTCTACCGGACTAGCGGGAGCTAAAGATACGCAGTATTTT. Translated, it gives CASSFPISTGLAGAKDTQYF.

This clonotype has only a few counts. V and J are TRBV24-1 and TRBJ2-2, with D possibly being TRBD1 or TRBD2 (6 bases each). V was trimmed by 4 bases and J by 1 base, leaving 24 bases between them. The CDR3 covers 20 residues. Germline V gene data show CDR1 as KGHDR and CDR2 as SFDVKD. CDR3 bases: TGTGCCACCAGTGAGACCACAGGGTCGACTAGTCAGCGGAACACCGGGGAGCTGTTTTTT. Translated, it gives CATSETTGSTSQRNTGELFF.

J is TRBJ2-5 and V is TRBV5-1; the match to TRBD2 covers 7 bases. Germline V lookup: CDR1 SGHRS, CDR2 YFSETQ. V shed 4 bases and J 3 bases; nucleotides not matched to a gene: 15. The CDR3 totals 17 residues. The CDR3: CASSPTFRGGVEETQYF. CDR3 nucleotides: TGCGCCAGCAGCCCCACTTTTCGGGGAGGGGTGGAAGAGACCCAGTACTTC.

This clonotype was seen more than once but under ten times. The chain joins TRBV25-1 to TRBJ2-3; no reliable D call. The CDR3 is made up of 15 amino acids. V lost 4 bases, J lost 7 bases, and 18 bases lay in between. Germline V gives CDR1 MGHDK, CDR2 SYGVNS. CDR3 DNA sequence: TGTGCCAGCAGTGCAACTACCGTTCGCGCCCATACGCAGTATTTT. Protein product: CASSATTVRAHTQYF.

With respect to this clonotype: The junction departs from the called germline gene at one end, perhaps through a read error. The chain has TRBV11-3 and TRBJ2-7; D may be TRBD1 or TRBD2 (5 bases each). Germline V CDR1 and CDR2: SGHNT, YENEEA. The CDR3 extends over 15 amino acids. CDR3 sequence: CACSFSSGTDYEQYF. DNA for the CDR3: TGTGCCTGCAGCTTTTCTTCTGGGACCGACTACGAGCAGTACTTC.

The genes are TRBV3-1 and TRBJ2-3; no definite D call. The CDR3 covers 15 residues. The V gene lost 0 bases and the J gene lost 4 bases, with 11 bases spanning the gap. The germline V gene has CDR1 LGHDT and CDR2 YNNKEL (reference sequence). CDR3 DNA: TGTGCCAGCAGCCAAGAACGGCCCGATTCAGATACGCAGTATTTT. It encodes CASSQERPDSDTQYF.

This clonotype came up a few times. CDR3 sequence: CASSILDGYGYTF. For the CDR3, the DNA is TGTGCCAGTAGTATCCTTGACGGCTATGGCTACACCTTC. The chain employs TRBV19 and TRBJ1-2, with D unclear. This CDR3 contains 13 residues. The V gene lost 3 bases and the J gene lost 4 bases, with 9 bases spanning the gap. The germline CDR1 and CDR2 sequences are LNHDA and SQIVND (reference sequence).

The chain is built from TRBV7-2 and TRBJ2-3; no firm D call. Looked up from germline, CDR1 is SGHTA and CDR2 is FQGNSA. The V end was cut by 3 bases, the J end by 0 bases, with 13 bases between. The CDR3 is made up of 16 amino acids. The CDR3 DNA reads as TGTGCCAGCAGCTTTTTACCCGATTTTAGCACAGATACGCAGTATTTT. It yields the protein CASSFLPDFSTDTQYF.

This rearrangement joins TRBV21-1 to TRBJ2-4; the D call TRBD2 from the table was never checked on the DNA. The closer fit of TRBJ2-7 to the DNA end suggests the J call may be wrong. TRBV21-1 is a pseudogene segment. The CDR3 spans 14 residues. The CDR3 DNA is TGTGCCAGCATATCGATAGCGAGCTCCTACGAGCAGTACTTC. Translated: CASISIASSYEQYF.

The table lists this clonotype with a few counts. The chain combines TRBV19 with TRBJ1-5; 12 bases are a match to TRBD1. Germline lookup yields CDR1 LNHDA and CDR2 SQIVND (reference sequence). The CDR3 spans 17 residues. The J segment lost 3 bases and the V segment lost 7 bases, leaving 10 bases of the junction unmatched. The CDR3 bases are TGTGCCAGTACGGGGACAGGGGGCATTTCGGTCAATCAGCCCCAGCATTTT. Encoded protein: CASTGTGGISVNQPQHF.

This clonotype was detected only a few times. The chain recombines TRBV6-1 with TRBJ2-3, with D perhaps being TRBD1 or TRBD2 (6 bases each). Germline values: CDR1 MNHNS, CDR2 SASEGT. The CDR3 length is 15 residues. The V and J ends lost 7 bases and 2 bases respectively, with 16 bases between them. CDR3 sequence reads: CASTLLGGTTDTQYF. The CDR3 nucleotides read TGTGCCAGCACTCTACTAGGGGGGACCACAGATACGCAGTATTTT.

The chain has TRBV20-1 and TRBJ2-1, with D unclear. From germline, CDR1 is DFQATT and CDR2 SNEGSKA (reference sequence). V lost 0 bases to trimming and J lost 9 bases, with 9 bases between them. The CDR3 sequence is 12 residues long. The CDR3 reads CSARDSSGEQFF. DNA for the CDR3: TGCAGTGCTAGAGACTCTTCCGGTGAGCAGTTCTTC.

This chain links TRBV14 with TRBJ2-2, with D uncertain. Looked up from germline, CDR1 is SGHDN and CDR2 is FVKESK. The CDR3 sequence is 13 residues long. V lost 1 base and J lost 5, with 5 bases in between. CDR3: CASSQAPTGELFF. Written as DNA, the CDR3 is TGTGCCAGCAGCCAAGCCCCGACCGGGGAGCTGTTTTTT.

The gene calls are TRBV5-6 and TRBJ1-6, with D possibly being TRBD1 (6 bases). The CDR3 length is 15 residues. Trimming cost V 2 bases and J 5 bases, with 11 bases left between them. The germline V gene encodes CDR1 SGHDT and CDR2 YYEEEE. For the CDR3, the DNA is TGTGCCAGCAGCTTCCGGAACAGGGATAATTCACCCCTCCACTTT. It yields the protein CASSFRNRDNSPLHF.